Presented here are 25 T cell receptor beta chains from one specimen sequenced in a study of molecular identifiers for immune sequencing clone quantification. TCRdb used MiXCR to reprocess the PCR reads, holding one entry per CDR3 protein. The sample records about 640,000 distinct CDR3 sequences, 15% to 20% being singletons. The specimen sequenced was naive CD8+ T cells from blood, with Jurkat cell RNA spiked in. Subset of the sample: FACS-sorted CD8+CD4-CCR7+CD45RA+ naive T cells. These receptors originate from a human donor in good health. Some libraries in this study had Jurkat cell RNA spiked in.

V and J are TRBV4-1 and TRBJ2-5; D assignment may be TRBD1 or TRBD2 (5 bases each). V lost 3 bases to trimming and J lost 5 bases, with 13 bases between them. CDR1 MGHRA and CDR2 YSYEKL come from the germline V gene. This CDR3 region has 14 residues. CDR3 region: CASSQGDDIETQYF. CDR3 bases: TGCGCCAGCAGCCAGGGGGACGACATCGAGACCCAGTACTTC.

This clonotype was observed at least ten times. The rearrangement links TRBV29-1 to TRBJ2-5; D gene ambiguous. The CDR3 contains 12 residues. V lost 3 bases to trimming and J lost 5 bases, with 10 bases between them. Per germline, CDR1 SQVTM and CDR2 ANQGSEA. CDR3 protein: CSVDGPAETQYF. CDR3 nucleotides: TGCAGCGTTGACGGACCAGCTGAGACCCAGTACTTC. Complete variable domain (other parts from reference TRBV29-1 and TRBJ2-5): SAVISQKPSRDICQRGTSLTIQCQVDSQVTMMFWYRQQPGQSLTLIATANQGSEATYESGFVIDKFPISRPNLTFSTLTVSNMSPEDSSIYLCSVDGPAETQYFGPGTRLLVL.

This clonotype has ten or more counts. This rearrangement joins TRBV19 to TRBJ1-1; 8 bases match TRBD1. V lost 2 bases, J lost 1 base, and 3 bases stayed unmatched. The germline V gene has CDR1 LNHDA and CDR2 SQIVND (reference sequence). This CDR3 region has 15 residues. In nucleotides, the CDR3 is TGTGCCAGTAGTATATATCAGGGGGCGAACACTGAAGCTTTCTTT. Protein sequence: CASSIYQGANTEAFF.

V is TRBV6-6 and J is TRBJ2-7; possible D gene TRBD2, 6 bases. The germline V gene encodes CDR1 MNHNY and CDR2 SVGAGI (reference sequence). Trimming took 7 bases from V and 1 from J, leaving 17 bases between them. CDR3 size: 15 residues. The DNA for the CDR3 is TGTGCCAGCACTAAACGGGACTCACTATCCTACGAGCAGTACTTC. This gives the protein CASTKRDSLSYEQYF.

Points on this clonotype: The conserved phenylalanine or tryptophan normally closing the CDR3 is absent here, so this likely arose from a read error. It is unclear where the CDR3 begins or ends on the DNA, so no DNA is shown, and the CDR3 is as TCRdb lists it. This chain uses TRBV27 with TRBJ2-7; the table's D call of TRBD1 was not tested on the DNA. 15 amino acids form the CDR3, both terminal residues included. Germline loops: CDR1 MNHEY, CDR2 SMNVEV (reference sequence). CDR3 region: CASSPIVGAPYEQYL.

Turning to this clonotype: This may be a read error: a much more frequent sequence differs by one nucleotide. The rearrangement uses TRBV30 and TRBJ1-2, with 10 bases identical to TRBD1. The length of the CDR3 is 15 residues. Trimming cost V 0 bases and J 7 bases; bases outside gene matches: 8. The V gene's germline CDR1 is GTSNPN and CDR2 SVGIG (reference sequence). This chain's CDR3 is CAWSVLGTGDFGYTF. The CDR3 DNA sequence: TGTGCCTGGAGTGTACTTGGGACAGGGGACTTTGGCTACACCTTC.

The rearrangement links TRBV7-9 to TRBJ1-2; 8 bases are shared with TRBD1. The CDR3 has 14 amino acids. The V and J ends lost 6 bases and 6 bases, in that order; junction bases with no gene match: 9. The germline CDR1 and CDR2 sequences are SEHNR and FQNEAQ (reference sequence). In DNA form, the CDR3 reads TGTGCCAGCAGTTCCCAGGGGGCGTCTCATGGCTACACCTTC. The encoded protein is CASSSQGASHGYTF.

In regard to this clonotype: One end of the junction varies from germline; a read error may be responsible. CDR3 sequence reads: CASSREDRANEQYF. In DNA, the CDR3 is TGTGCCTCCAGCAGAGAAGACAGGGCCAACGAGCAGTACTTC. The rearrangement links TRBV15 to TRBJ2-7; 7 nucleotides match TRBD1. The CDR3 is made up of 14 amino acids. Germline V gene lookup returns CDR1 LNHNV and CDR2 YYDKDF (reference sequence).

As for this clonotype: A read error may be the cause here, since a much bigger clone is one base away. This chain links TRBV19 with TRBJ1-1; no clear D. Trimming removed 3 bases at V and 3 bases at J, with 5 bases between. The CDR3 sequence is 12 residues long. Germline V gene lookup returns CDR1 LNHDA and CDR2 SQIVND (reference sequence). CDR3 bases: TGTGCCAGTAGTATTCGGGACACTGAAGCTTTCTTT. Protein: CASSIRDTEAFF.

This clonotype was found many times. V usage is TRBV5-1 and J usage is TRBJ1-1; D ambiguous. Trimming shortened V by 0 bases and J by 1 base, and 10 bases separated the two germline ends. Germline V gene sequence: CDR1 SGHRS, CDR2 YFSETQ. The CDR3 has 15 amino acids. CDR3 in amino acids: CASSLEGWENTEAFF. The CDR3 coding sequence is TGCGCCAGCAGCTTGGAAGGTTGGGAGAACACTGAAGCTTTCTTT. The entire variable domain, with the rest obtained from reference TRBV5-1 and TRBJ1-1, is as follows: KAGVTQTPRYLIKTRGQQVTLSCSPISGHRSVSWYQQTPGQGLQFLFEYFSETQRNKGNFPGRFSGRQFSNSRSEMNVSTLELGDSALYLCASSLEGWENTEAFFGQGTRLTVV.

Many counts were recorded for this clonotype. CDR3 in DNA: TGCAGTGCTAGAGATCGGAGATCCGGGACTAGCGTTCAAGAGACCCAGTACTTC. Amino acid sequence: CSARDRRSGTSVQETQYF. The chain recombines TRBV20-1 with TRBJ2-5, with 10 bases aligning to TRBD2. The CDR3 covers 18 residues. The junction had 12 bases not matched to a gene; V was cut back by 0 bases and J by 2 bases. Germline V gene sequence: CDR1 DFQATT, CDR2 SNEGSKA (reference sequence).

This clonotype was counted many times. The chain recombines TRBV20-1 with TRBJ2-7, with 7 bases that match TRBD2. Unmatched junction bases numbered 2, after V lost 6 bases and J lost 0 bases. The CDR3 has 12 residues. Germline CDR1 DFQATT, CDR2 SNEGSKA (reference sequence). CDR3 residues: CSAGDYSYEQYF. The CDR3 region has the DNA TGCAGTGCAGGGGACTACTCCTACGAGCAGTACTTC.

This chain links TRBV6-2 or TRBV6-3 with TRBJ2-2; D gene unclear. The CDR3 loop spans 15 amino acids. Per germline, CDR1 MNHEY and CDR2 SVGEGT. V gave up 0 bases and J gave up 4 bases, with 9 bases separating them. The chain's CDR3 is CASSYSTVSTGELFF. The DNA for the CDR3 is TGTGCCAGCAGTTACTCTACAGTCAGCACCGGGGAGCTGTTTTTT.

The DNA of the CDR3 is TGTGCCAGCAGTTTGACTAGGGGGAAGATCTATGGCTACACCTTC. It specifies CASSLTRGKIYGYTF. The chain is built from TRBV12-3 or TRBV12-4 and TRBJ1-2; D may be TRBD1 (6 bases). V gave up 3 bases and J gave up 4 bases, with 15 bases separating them. The CDR3 totals 15 residues.

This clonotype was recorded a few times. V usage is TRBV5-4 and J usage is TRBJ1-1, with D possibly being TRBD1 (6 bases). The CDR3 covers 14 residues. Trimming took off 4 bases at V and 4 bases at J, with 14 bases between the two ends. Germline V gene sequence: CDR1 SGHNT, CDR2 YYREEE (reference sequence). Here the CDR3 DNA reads TGTGCCAGCAGCCCGGGGGGCGCGAGCACTGAAGCTTTCTTT. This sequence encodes CASSPGGASTEAFF.

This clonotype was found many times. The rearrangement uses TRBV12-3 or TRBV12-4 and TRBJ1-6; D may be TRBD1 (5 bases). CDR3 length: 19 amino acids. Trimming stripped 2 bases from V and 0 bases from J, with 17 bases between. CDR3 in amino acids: CASSLRFLTESSYNSPLHF. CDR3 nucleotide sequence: TGTGCCAGCAGTTTACGTTTTTTGACAGAGAGCTCCTATAATTCACCCCTCCACTTT.

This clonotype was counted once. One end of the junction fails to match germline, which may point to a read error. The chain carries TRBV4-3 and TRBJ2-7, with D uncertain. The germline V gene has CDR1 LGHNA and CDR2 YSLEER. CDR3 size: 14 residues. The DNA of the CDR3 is TGCGCCAGTAGCCGAGATTCGGGCTCCTACGAGCAGTACTTC. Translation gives CASSRDSGSYEQYF.

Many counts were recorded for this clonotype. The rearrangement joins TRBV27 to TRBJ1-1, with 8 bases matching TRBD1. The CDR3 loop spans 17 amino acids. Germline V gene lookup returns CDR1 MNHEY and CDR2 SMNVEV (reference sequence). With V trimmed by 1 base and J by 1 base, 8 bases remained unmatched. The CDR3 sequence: CASSLFSPTGANTEAFF. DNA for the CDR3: TGTGCCAGCAGTTTATTCTCCCCGACAGGGGCGAACACTGAAGCTTTCTTT.

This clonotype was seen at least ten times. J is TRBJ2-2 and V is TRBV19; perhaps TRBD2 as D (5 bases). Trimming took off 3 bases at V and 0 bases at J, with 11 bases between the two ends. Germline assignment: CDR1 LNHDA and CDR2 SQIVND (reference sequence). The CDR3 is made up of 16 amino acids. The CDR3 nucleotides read TGTGCCAGTAGTATTGGAGGAATCGCGAACACCGGGGAGCTGTTTTTT. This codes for CASSIGGIANTGELFF. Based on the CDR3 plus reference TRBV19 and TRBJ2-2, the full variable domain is DGGITQSPKYLFRKEGQNVTLSCEQNLNHDAMYWYRQDPGQGLRLIYYSQIVNDFQKGDIAEGYSVSREKKESFPLTVTSAQKNPTAFYLCASSIGGIANTGELFFGEGSRLTVL.

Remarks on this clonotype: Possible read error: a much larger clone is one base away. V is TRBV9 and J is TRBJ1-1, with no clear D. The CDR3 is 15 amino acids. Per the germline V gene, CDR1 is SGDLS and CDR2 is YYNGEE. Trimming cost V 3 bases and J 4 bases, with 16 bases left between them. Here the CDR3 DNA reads TGTGCCAGCAGCGCCTACATAGGGATGAGCACTGAAGCTTTCTTT. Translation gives CASSAYIGMSTEAFF.

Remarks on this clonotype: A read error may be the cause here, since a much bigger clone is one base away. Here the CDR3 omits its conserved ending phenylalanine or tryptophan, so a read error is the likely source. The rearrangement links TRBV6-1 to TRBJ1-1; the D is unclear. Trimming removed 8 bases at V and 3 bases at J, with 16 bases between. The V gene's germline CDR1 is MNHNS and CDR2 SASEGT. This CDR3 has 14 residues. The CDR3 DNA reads TGTGCCAGCTCGTCCGCGTGGGAGGACACTGAAGCTTTCTCT. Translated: CASSSAWEDTEAFS.

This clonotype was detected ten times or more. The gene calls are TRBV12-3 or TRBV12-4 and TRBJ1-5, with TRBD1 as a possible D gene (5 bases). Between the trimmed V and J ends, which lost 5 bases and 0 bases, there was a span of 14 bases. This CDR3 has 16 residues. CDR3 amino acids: CASSLTGVFSNQPQHF. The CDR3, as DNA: TGTGCCAGCAGTCTGACGGGGGTCTTTAGCAATCAGCCCCAGCATTTT.

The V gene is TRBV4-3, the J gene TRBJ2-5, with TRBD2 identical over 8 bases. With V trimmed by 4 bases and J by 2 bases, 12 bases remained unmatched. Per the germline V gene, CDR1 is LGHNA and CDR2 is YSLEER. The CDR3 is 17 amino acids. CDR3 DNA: TGCGCCAGCAGCCTATCGCTGGGGCTAGCGGGTCAAGAGACCCAGTACTTC. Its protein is CASSLSLGLAGQETQYF.

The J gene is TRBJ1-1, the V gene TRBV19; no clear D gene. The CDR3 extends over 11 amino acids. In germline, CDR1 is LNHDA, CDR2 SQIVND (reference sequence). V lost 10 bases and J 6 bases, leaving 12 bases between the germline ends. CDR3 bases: TGTGCCACTTTAATGTGGGCTGAAGCTTTCTTT. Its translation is CATLMWAEAFF. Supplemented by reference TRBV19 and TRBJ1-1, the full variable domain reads DGGITQSPKYLFRKEGQNVTLSCEQNLNHDAMYWYRQDPGQGLRLIYYSQIVNDFQKGDIAEGYSVSREKKESFPLTVTSAQKNPTAFYLCATLMWAEAFFGQGTRLTVV.

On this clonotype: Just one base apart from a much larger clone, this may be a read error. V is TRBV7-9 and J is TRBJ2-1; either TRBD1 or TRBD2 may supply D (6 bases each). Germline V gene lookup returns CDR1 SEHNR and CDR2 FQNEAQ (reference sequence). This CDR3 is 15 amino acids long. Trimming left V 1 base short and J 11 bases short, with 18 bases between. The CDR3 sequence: CASSLVRRGEVKQFF. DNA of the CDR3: TGTGCCAGCAGCTTAGTTCGGAGGGGGGAGGTTAAGCAGTTCTTC. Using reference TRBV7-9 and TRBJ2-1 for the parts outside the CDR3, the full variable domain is DTGVSQNPRHKITKRGQNVTFRCDPISEHNRLYWYRQTLGQGPEFLTYFQNEAQLEKSRLLSDRFSAERPKGSFSTLEIQRTEQGDSAMYLCASSLVRRGEVKQFFGPGTRLTVL.